This paragraph reports one TCR beta chain. Its cognate antigen is unknown. The data stem from a study of T cell repertoires in cytomegalovirus infection. Turning to the study itself: Selected CMV epitopes included recently identified HLA-C-restricted ones as well as well-studied HLA-B-restricted ones. Public TCR beta signatures provided an indication of both CMV infection and a matching HLA type.

General study results and limits: The study identified carriers of CMV plus the relevant HLA from cumulative public TCR beta family frequency.

One entry per CDR3 protein, called by TCRdb with MiXCR from the reads. Of around 570,000 distinct CDR3 sequences listed, around two fifths were seen once; the top ten hold 48%. This TCR came from a human donor in good health (CMV status not recorded). Some clones in this sample may be carry-over from other donors' samples. The specimen was cultured PBMCs, collected from culture after CMV antigen stimulation.

Here the CDR3 reads CASRGSRREGQIYEQYF. Here the CDR3 DNA reads TGTGCCAGCAGGGGATCCAGAAGGGAGGGCCAAATCTACGAGCAGTACTTC. J is TRBJ2-7 and V is TRBV7-9; 7 nucleotides line up with TRBD2. This CDR3 is built from 17 residues. Germline CDR1 and CDR2: SEHNR and FQNEAQ (reference sequence). The trim removed 6 bases at V and 3 bases at J, leaving 17 bases unmatched. Full variable domain (rest looked up from reference TRBV7-9 and TRBJ2-7): DTGVSQNPRHKITKRGQNVTFRCDPISEHNRLYWYRQTLGQGPEFLTYFQNEAQLEKSRLLSDRFSAERPKGSFSTLEIQRTEQGDSAMYLCASRGSRREGQIYEQYFGPGTRLTVT.